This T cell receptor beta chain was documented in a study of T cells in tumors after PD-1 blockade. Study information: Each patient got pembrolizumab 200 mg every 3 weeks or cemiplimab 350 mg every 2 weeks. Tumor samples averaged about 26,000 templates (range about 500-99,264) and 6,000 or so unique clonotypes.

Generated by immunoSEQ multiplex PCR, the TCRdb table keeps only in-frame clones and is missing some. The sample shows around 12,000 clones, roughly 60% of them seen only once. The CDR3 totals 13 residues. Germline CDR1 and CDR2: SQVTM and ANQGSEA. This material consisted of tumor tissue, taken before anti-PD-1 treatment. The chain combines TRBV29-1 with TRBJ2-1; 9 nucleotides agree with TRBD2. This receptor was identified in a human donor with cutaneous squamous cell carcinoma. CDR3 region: CSAGTSGHNEQFF. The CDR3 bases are TGCAGTGCCGGAACTAGCGGGCACAATGAGCAGTTCTTC.